This record looks at one TCR beta chain sequence and its context. Its antigen remains unknown. The data were taken from a study of OX40 agonist ivuxolimab in advanced cancers. Turning to the study itself: Three patients, one with hepatocellular carcinoma and two with cutaneous melanoma, achieved partial responses. General study points: A proportion of nonresponders additionally exhibited low normalized T-cell clonal expansion. At 0.1 to 3.0 mg/kg and by week 6, clonal expansion occurred in CD4+ and CD8+ blood T cells.

The repertoire was sequenced with immunoSEQ multiplex PCR; TCRdb's copy has only in-frame clones and lacks some. The sample lists approximately 90,000 clones; about 91% were seen once. The CDR3 totals 14 residues. With 1 base removed from V and 5 bases from J, the gap between germline ends came to 12 bases. CDR1 is SGHDN and CDR2 is FVKESK in the germline V gene. The chain uses TRBV14 and TRBJ2-7, with no clear D. This sequence was found in an adult with an advanced solid tumor such as melanoma, head and neck, liver or kidney cancer. The sample consisted of CD4+ or CD8+ T cells sorted from blood, taken in a trial of the OX40 agonist ivuxolimab. This chain's CDR3 is CASSQAQALDEQYF. DNA for the CDR3: TGTGCCAGCAGCCAAGCGCAGGCCCTCGACGAGCAGTACTTC.